Listed below are T cell receptor beta chains from one sample, sequenced in a study of tumor-infiltrating lymphocytes in localized non-small cell lung cancer. Assay: immunoSEQ multiplex PCR; the TCRdb copy retains only in-frame clones and omits some. The repertoire holds about 9,800 clones, with 60% to 80% as singletons. Input material: lung tumor tissue. The origin of the receptors is a human donor with non-small cell lung cancer. CDR3s include the opening cysteine and the closing phenylalanine or tryptophan. Fields, in order: clone size, V gene, D gene, CDR3 length, J gene, CDR3 protein, CDR3 DNA. A D gene is named only where the DNA matches it firmly. A row's size may be missing; if present it is once, few, many or a size class.

>NA|TRBV7-2|NA|15|TRBJ1-2
CASSQSQGLTGGYTF
TGTGCCAGCAGCCAGTCACAGGGCTTAACGGGCGGCTACACCTTC
>once|TRBV2|NA|16|TRBJ2-2
CASSKGQLANTGELFF
TGTGCCAGCAGTAAAGGTCAACTTGCGAACACCGGGGAGCTGTTTTTT
>NA|TRBV5-1|TRBD2|18|TRBJ2-2
CASSPPEAGGRRGGELFF
TGCGCCAGCAGCCCGCCGGAAGCGGGGGGACGCCGGGGCGGGGAGCTGTTTTTT
>NA|TRBV5-1|NA|15|TRBJ2-2
CASSMGTARTGELFF
TGCGCCAGCAGCATGGGGACTGCTAGGACCGGGGAGCTGTTTTTT
>NA|TRBV5-6|TRBD1|16|TRBJ1-4
CASSLAGGGINEKLFF
TGTGCCAGCAGCTTGGCCGGAGGGGGCATAAATGAAAAACTGTTTTTT
>NA|TRBV19|NA|11|TRBJ1-1
CASRTGVGAFF
TGTGCCAGTAGAACCGGGGTGGGAGCTTTCTTT
>few|TRBV27|NA|16|TRBJ1-1
CASSPGRRDMNTEAFF
TGTGCCAGCAGTCCCGGCCGCAGGGATATGAACACTGAAGCTTTCTTT
>NA|TRBV7-9|NA|16|TRBJ2-4
CASSSGGNRDKNIQYF
TGTGCCAGCAGCTCAGGGGGGAATCGAGACAAAAACATTCAGTACTTC
>NA|TRBV4-2|NA|13|TRBJ2-7
CASSSFPSYEQYF
TGTGCCAGCAGCTCCTTTCCTTCATACGAGCAGTACTTC
>NA|TRBV20-1|TRBD1|11|TRBJ2-1
CSAGTGGFSFF
TGCAGTGCCGGAACAGGGGGCTTCTCGTTCTTC
>NA|TRBV5-1|TRBD2|14|TRBJ2-5
CASSLGTSGETQYF
TGCGCCAGCAGCCTTGGGACTAGCGGGGAGACCCAGTACTTC
>NA|TRBV19|NA|12|TRBJ1-2
CASSDGNYGYTF
TGTGCCAGTAGCGACGGTAACTATGGCTACACCTTC
>NA|TRBV7-2|TRBD2|18|TRBJ2-7
CASSRRASGAGKTYEQYF
TGTGCCAGCAGCCGCCGGGCTAGCGGGGCGGGAAAGACCTACGAGCAGTACTTC
>NA|TRBV19|NA|13|TRBJ1-2
CASSEDGTYGYTF
TGTGCCAGTAGCGAGGACGGCACCTATGGCTACACCTTC
>few|TRBV29-1|NA|14|TRBJ1-1
CSVEDMGSNTEAFF
TGCAGCGTTGAAGATATGGGCTCCAACACTGAAGCTTTCTTT
>NA|TRBV7-2|TRBD1|15|TRBJ2-3
CASSSWGQGTDTQYF
TGTGCCAGCAGCTCCTGGGGACAGGGAACAGATACGCAGTATTTT
>NA|TRBV15|NA|18|TRBJ1-2
CATSRDYGHRINSQGYTF
TGTGCCACCAGCAGAGATTATGGGCACCGGATTAATAGCCAGGGCTACACCTTC
>NA|TRBV14|NA|16|TRBJ1-1
CASTPDGPAMNTEAFF
TGTGCCAGCACCCCAGACGGTCCAGCCATGAACACTGAAGCTTTCTTT
>NA|TRBV9|NA|11|TRBJ2-7
CASSGSAEQYF
TGTGCCAGCAGCGGCAGTGCCGAGCAGTACTTC
>NA|TRBV2|NA|16|TRBJ1-2
CASTLEGPITNYGYTF
TGTGCCAGCACCCTCGAGGGACCCATTACTAACTATGGCTACACCTTC
>NA|TRBV7-8|TRBD2|14|TRBJ2-5
CALRGSGGAETQYF
TGTGCCCTACGAGGTAGCGGGGGGGCGGAGACCCAGTACTTC
>NA|TRBV9|NA|13|TRBJ2-7
CAILGTGSYEQYF
TGTGCCATCCTCGGGACTGGCTCCTACGAGCAGTACTTC
>NA|TRBV6-5|NA|12|TRBJ1-2
CASRGVLRGYTF
TGTGCCAGCAGGGGGGTCCTCAGAGGCTACACCTTC
>medium-sized|TRBV6-6|NA|13|TRBJ1-2
CASSLQGDYGYTF
TGTGCCAGCAGCCTACAGGGAGACTATGGCTACACCTTC
>NA|TRBV14|NA|14|TRBJ2-2
CASSPLGSAGELFF
TGTGCCAGCAGCCCACTAGGATCGGCCGGGGAGCTGTTTTTT
>NA|TRBV5-6|NA|14|TRBJ1-1
CASSLNRPNTEAFF
TGTGCCAGCAGCTTGAACAGACCGAACACTGAAGCTTTCTTT
>NA|TRBV5-1|NA|13|TRBJ1-1
CASSLLTDTEAFF
TGCGCCAGCAGCTTGTTAACTGATACTGAAGCTTTCTTT
>NA|TRBV19|NA|13|TRBJ1-2
CASSRDKGYGYTF
TGTGCCAGTAGTAGGGACAAGGGCTATGGCTACACCTTC
>NA|TRBV7-9|NA|14|TRBJ1-2
CASSPLSGGLGYTF
TGTGCCAGCAGCCCACTCTCGGGGGGTCTTGGCTACACCTTC
>NA|TRBV2|NA|13|TRBJ1-1
CASSSDRNTEAFF
TGTGCCAGCAGTTCAGACAGGAACACTGAAGCTTTCTTT
>NA|TRBV2|NA|14|TRBJ2-7
CASSTPYVSYEQYF
TGTGCCAGCAGTACCCCTTACGTCTCCTACGAGCAGTACTTC
>NA|TRBV11-3|NA|15|TRBJ2-5
CASSSGTDGKETQYF
TGTGCCAGCAGCTCGGGAACGGACGGGAAAGAGACCCAGTACTTC
>NA|TRBV6-1|TRBD1|12|TRBJ1-1
CASSETGTEAFF
TGTGCCAGCAGCGAGACAGGGACTGAAGCTTTCTTT
>NA|TRBV10-1|TRBD1|14|TRBJ2-1
CASSLQGKEGEQFF
TGCGCCAGCAGTTTACAGGGGAAAGAAGGGGAGCAGTTCTTC
>NA|TRBV6-5|NA|13|TRBJ2-7
CASRGNRGGEQYF
TGTGCCAGCAGGGGTAACCGGGGTGGAGAGCAGTACTTC
>few|TRBV14|NA|13|TRBJ1-1
CASSRWAVGEAFF
TGTGCCAGCAGCCGGTGGGCGGTGGGTGAAGCTTTCTTT
>NA|TRBV9|NA|16|TRBJ1-3
CASSEVDRDSGNTIYF
TGTGCCAGCAGCGAGGTGGACCGTGACTCTGGAAACACCATATATTTT
>large|TRBV5-5|NA|13|TRBJ1-1
CASSLLRDTEAFF
TGTGCCAGCAGCTTGTTGAGGGACACTGAAGCTTTCTTT
>NA|TRBV18|NA|14|TRBJ2-7
CASSPPGQIYEQYF
TGTGCCAGCTCACCACCAGGACAAATCTACGAGCAGTACTTC
>NA|TRBV18|NA|13|TRBJ1-6
CASSPNRDSPLHF
TGTGCCAGCTCACCAAACAGGGATTCACCCCTCCACTTT
>NA|TRBV5-4|NA|11|TRBJ1-1
CASSLGIEAFF
TGTGCCAGCAGCTTGGGGATTGAAGCTTTCTTT
>NA|TRBV6-5|NA|13|TRBJ1-1
CASSYAVGTEAFF
TGTGCCAGCAGTTACGCGGTGGGCACTGAAGCTTTCTTT